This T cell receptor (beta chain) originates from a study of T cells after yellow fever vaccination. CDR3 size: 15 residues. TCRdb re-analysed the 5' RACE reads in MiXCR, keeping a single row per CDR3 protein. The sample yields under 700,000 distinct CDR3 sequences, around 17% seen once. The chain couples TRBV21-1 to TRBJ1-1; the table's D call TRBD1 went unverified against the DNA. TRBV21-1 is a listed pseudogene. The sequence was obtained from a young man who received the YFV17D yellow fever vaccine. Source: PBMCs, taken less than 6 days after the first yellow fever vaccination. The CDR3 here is CASSYVGQGGTEAFF. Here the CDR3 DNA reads TGTGCCAGCAGCTACGTAGGACAGGGTGGGACTGAAGCTTTCTTT.